This T cell receptor (beta chain) is drawn from a study of patients and donors after allogeneic stem cell transplantation. CDR3 length: 17 amino acids. V shed 6 bases and J 5 bases; nucleotides not matched to a gene: 11. Germline V gives CDR1 MNHNS, CDR2 SASEGT. TCRdb re-called the RT-PCR reads with MiXCR, one entry per CDR3 protein. The repertoire holds 800,000 to 1,000,000 distinct CDR3 sequences, with roughly 18% as singletons. The TCR was taken from a human donor who was either an allogeneic HSCT recipient or a stem cell or donor lymphocyte infusion donor (not recorded which). It is not recorded whose cells these are; they may come from a transplant donor. The sequencing input was blood, either unsorted or a sorted T cell fraction (not recorded which). The J gene is TRBJ2-2, the V gene TRBV6-1, with 11 positions matching TRBD2. CDR3 loop: CASRGPLAGGKTGELFF. The CDR3 region has the DNA TGTGCCAGCAGGGGGCCCCTAGCGGGGGGTAAGACCGGGGAGCTGTTTTTT.